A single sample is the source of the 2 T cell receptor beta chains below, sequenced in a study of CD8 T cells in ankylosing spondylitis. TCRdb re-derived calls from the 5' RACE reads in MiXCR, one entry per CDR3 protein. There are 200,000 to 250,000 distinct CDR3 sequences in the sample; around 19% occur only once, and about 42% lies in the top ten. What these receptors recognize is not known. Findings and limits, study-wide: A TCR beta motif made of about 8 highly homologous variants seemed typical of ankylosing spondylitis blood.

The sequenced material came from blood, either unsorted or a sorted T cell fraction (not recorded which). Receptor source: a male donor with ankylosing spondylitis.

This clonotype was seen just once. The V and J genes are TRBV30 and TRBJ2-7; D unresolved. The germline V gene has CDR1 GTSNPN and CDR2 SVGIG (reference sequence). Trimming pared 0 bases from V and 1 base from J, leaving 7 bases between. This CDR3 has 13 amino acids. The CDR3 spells CAWSVSDSYEQYF. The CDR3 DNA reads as TGTGCCTGGAGTGTCTCCGATTCCTACGAGCAGTACTTC.

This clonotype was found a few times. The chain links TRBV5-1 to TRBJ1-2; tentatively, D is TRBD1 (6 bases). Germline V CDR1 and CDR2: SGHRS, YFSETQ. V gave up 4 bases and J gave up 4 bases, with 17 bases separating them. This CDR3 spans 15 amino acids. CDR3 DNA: TGCGCCAGCAGCAATGGACAGCCGATGGGCTATGGCTACACCTTC. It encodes CASSNGQPMGYGYTF.